This TCR beta chain was identified in a study of blood T cell repertoires in COVID-19. The wider study: Sources were T cells, B-cell-depleted T cells, or PBMCs; the material itself was cDNA or gDNA.

Study processing details: Amplification of reference gene primers provided the estimated nucleated cell counts. Assay: immunoSEQ multiplex PCR; the TCRdb copy retains only in-frame clones and omits some. That table is the source of V, J and clone size, and D and trimming were worked out from the DNA. The sample lists about 120,000 clones, around 83% seen once, with 3.4% in the top ten. The germline CDR1 and CDR2 sequences are SGHAT and FQNNGV. This CDR3 region has 14 residues. The V segment lost 5 bases and the J segment 7 bases; nucleotides outside the gene matches: 7. This receptor was taken from a man in his forties with acute or convalescent COVID-19. The sample consisted of peripheral blood. This rearrangement joins TRBV11-2 to TRBJ2-7, with 11 nucleotides matching TRBD1. For the CDR3, the DNA is TGTGCCAGCAGCCCTTGGACAGGGGGCGAGGAGCAGTACTTC. It yields the protein CASSPWTGGEEQYF.